This T cell receptor beta chain was sequenced during a study of cytomegalovirus exposure and HLA in healthy donors. Study-wide context: Early released data comprised around 80 million unique TCRs from HLA-typed donors.

Study-level results: CMV serostatus alone was available as immune exposure information. Sequencing had likely introduced a cluster of highly shared sequence variants as an artifact. In vitro checks showed that a few CMV-associated chains really do target CMV antigens.

13 Jbeta primers and 60 Vbeta primers were used for the PCR. The repertoire was sequenced with immunoSEQ multiplex PCR; TCRdb's copy has only in-frame clones and lacks some. This sample has approximately 200,000 clones; 75% to 90% occur once, and the top ten carry 6.5%. This clone was observed a single time. The antigen is undetermined. The CDR3 covers 13 residues. The V and J ends lost 8 bases and 5 bases respectively, with 15 bases between them. Germline loops: CDR1 MNHEY, CDR2 SVGAGI. This TCR was sampled from a woman aged 45-65 years in good health and CMV-seropositive. Source material: PBMCs. The chain links TRBV6-5 to TRBJ1-2, with D possibly TRBD1 on 5 matching bases. For the CDR3, the DNA is TGTGCCAGCGGGGCCCTGGCCGAATATGGCTACACCTTC. Amino acid sequence: CASGALAEYGYTF.